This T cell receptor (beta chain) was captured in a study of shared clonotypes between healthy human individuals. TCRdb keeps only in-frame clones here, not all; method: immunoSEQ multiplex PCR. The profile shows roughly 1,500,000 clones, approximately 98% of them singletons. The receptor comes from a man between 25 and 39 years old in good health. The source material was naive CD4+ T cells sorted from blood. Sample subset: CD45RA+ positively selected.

The CDR3 bases are TGTGCCAGCAGCTTATACTCTACCGAGCAGTTCTTC. Translation: CASSLYSTEQFF. This chain uses TRBV7-3 with TRBJ2-1; D ambiguous. The CDR3 length is 12 residues. The V end lost 2 bases, the J end lost 10 bases, and 9 bases lay between the germline ends. Germline V lookup: CDR1 SGHTA, CDR2 FQGTGA.